This T cell receptor beta chain was identified in a study of vaccination effects on CD4 cells after COVID-19. Within the ViraFEST assay, antigen-specific CD4+ T cells underwent expansion with viral peptide pools prior to sequencing. Investigators separated out CD4+ T cells once around nine days of culture had passed. Subjects were given two BNT162b2 or mRNA-1273 vaccine doses. Vaccinated recipients, who were negative for nucleocapsid antibodies, had no history of SARS-CoV-2 infection. Concerning this clone itself: The target antigen is unknown.

The CDR3 is made up of 12 amino acids. CDR1 and CDR2 from the germline V gene are SQVTM and ANQGSEA. J was trimmed by 2 bases and V by 8 bases; bases with no gene match: 4. The protocol was immunoSEQ multiplex PCR, while the TCRdb copy is restricted to in-frame clones and leaves out a portion. The table includes some 22,000 clones, under 85% detected once. The sequence came from a human donor who received a COVID-19 vaccine. This sequence joins TRBV29-1 and TRBJ2-5, with 8 bases aligning to TRBD1. The sample consisted of CD4+ T cells from PBMCs cultured with HCoV-NL63 spike peptides, taken after COVID-19 vaccination. CDR3 sequence reads: CSTDRAQETQYF. CDR3 in DNA: TGCAGCACGGACAGGGCACAAGAGACCCAGTACTTC.